The rows below give T cell receptor beta chains drawn from one sample of a study of T cells in localized non-small cell lung cancer. Only in-frame clones appear in the TCRdb table, and some are missing; sequencing was by immunoSEQ multiplex PCR. Seen here are approximately 100,000 clones, approximately 90% observed once, and the top ten hold roughly 4.3%. Sequenced material: PBMCs, taken before any cancer treatment. These receptors were collected from a woman aged 40-70 years with stage II squamous cell lung carcinoma. CDR3s include the opening cysteine and the closing phenylalanine or tryptophan. D genes are given only for firm matches. Clone sizes are given selectively: once, few, many, or a class where the clone is expanded.

j_gene | d_gene | abundance | v_gene | CDR3nt | CDR3aa
TRBJ2-2 | NA | NA | TRBV28 | TGTGCCAGCATGGGAGTAGTCGGGGAGCTGTTTTTT | CASMGVVGELFF
TRBJ2-5 | NA | NA | TRBV7-8 | TGTGCCAGCAGGGCACCGGGACAAGAGACCCAGTACTTC | CASRAPGQETQYF
TRBJ2-3 | NA | NA | TRBV5-1 | TGCGCCAGCAGCCAACTCCCGGATACGCAGTATTTT | CASSQLPDTQYF
TRBJ2-1 | NA | NA | TRBV11-3 | TGTGCCAGCAGCTTAGACGCTACTAGGTCCAATGAGCAGTTCTTC | CASSLDATRSNEQFF
TRBJ1-1 | TRBD1 | NA | TRBV5-1 | TGCGCCAGCAGCTTACTCCATCCCGGGACAGGGATAACTGAAGCTTTCTTT | CASSLLHPGTGITEAFF
TRBJ1-2 | TRBD1 | NA | TRBV2 | TGTGCCAGTCTCCCCGGGACAGGACGAGGCGGCTATGGCTACACCTTC | CASLPGTGRGGYGYTF
TRBJ1-2 | TRBD1 | NA | TRBV5-1 | TGCGCCAGCAGCTTGACAGGGGGACCCTATGGCTACACCTTC | CASSLTGGPYGYTF
TRBJ1-1 | NA | NA | TRBV10-3 | TGTGCCATCAGCGGGACGTCCTCGGGGAGCACTGAAGCTTTCTTT | CAISGTSSGSTEAFF
TRBJ1-5 | NA | NA | TRBV6-6 | TGTGCCAGCAGGTCAAGCTCCAATCAGCCCCAGCATTTT | CASRSSSNQPQHF
TRBJ1-5 | TRBD1 | NA | TRBV30 | TGTGCCTGGAACACAGGGGGCCAGGAACCCCAGCATTTT | CAWNTGGQEPQHF
TRBJ2-7 | NA | NA | TRBV29-1 | TGCAGCGTAGGAACCCAGGGCGGGCAGTACTTC | CSVGTQGGQYF
TRBJ2-3 | NA | NA | TRBV14 | TGTGCCAGCAGCCAAATTACAGATACGCAGTATTTT | CASSQITDTQYF
TRBJ1-3 | NA | NA | TRBV2 | TGTGCCAGCAGTAGGTTCGGAAACACCATATATTTT | CASSRFGNTIYF
TRBJ2-1 | NA | NA | TRBV19 | TGTGCTACGAGCGGAGCAGCGAACTCCTACAATGAGCAGTTCTTC | CATSGAANSYNEQFF
TRBJ2-3 | NA | NA | TRBV28 | TGTGCCAGCAGTCAGGGGCCGAGGGCAGATACGCAGTATTTT | CASSQGPRADTQYF
TRBJ1-1 | NA | NA | TRBV6-5 | TGTGCCAGCAGCGACGCAGGGAGGGGAAGCACTGAAGCTTTCTTT | CASSDAGRGSTEAFF
TRBJ1-6 | NA | once | TRBV28 | TGTGCCACCTCGGGACACCATAATTCACCCCTCCACTTT | CATSGHHNSPLHF
TRBJ2-1 | NA | NA | TRBV7-9 | TGTGCCAGCAGCTTTAGGGGTTTTCCCTACAATGAGCAGTTCTTC | CASSFRGFPYNEQFF
TRBJ2-3 | TRBD2 | NA | TRBV9 | TGTGCCAGCAGCGTAGATGCGGGAGGGCCCGATACGCAGTATTTT | CASSVDAGGPDTQYF
TRBJ2-7 | NA | NA | TRBV5-5 | TGTGCCAGCAGCTTGGGCGCAGGGACCTACGAGCAGTACTTC | CASSLGAGTYEQYF
TRBJ1-5 | NA | NA | TRBV6-1 | TGTGCCAGCAGTGAACAGGGATCGAGTCAGCCCCAGCATTTT | CASSEQGSSQPQHF
TRBJ1-5 | NA | NA | TRBV10-3 | TGTGCCATCGGGTTGGGGAATCAGCCCCAGCATTTT | CAIGLGNQPQHF
TRBJ2-3 | NA | NA | TRBV28 | TGTGCCAGCAGGGGGCTTACTGAGTACACAGATACGCAGTATTTT | CASRGLTEYTDTQYF
TRBJ1-6 | TRBD1 | NA | TRBV11-3 | TGTGCCAGCAGCCTGGGACAGGGGGATTCACCCCTCCACTTT | CASSLGQGDSPLHF
TRBJ2-1 | NA | NA | TRBV5-1 | TGCGCCAGCAGAAGGGGGATATCCTCCTACAATGAGCAGTTCTTC | CASRRGISSYNEQFF
TRBJ2-5 | TRBD1 | few | TRBV5-6 | TGTGCCAGCAGCTCCCCCGGGACAGGGCCCCGAGAGACCCAGTACTTC | CASSSPGTGPRETQYF
TRBJ2-3 | TRBD2 | NA | TRBV10-3 | TGTGCCATCACGAGCGGGATGAGCACAGATACGCAGTATTTT | CAITSGMSTDTQYF